This passage covers 32 T cell receptor beta chains from one sample sequenced in a study of molecular identifiers for immune sequencing clone quantification. A single record per CDR3 protein comes from TCRdb applying MiXCR to the PCR reads. The sample has 460,000 or so distinct CDR3 sequences, around 23% seen once. Source material: naive CD8+ T cells from blood, with Jurkat cell RNA spiked in. Subset given: FACS-sorted CD8+CD4-CCR7+CD45RA+ naive T cells. The receptors here all came from a human donor in good health. Some libraries in this study had Jurkat cell RNA spiked in.

The chain couples TRBV5-1 to TRBJ1-6, with 8 bases fitting TRBD1. Germline CDR1 is SGHRS and CDR2 is YFSETQ. Germline trimming cut 2 bases from V and 10 bases from J; bases unmatched to any gene: 8. There are 15 residues in the CDR3. The DNA for the CDR3 is TGCGCCAGCAGCTTCACAGGACAGGGAAGGTCACCCCTCCACTTT. Its translation is CASSFTGQGRSPLHF.

This clonotype appeared many times. The CDR3 sequence: CAWSAITGGRYEQYF. CDR3 in DNA: TGTGCCTGGAGCGCTATTACCGGGGGTCGCTACGAGCAGTACTTC. The J gene is TRBJ2-7, the V gene TRBV30, with D tentatively TRBD2 (6 bases). Germline assignment: CDR1 GTSNPN and CDR2 SVGIG (reference sequence). V was clipped by 3 bases and J by 3 bases, with 18 bases between them. This CDR3 has 15 amino acids.

This clonotype has at least ten counts. The V and J genes are TRBV7-9 and TRBJ1-2; tentative D call: TRBD1 (5 bases). V lost 5 bases to trimming and J lost 6 bases, with 19 bases between them. The germline V gene has CDR1 SEHNR and CDR2 FQNEAQ (reference sequence). The CDR3 is made up of 15 amino acids. CDR3 residues: CASSQRGQGLNGYTF. The CDR3 nucleotides are TGTGCCAGCAGCCAGAGGGGTCAGGGACTGAATGGCTACACCTTC.

The rearrangement uses TRBV6-5 and TRBJ2-1; D is possibly TRBD2 (6 bases). Trimming stripped 2 bases from V and 8 bases from J, with 16 bases between. CDR1 is MNHEY and CDR2 is SVGAGI in the germline V gene. The CDR3 sequence is 15 residues long. As DNA, the CDR3 is TGTGCCAGCAGTTACGGGCAGGGAGGTTATTATGAGCAGTTCTTC. It translates to CASSYGQGGYYEQFF.

V gene TRBV29-1 combines with J gene TRBJ2-4; 7 bases map to TRBD2. Germline assignment: CDR1 SQVTM and CDR2 ANQGSEA. The V segment lost 7 bases and the J segment 4 bases; nucleotides outside the gene matches: 10. The CDR3 is 14 residues long. The CDR3 sequence: CSAGEGMAKNIQYF. CDR3 DNA sequence: TGCAGCGCCGGGGAGGGGATGGCAAAAAACATTCAGTACTTC.

This clonotype occurred a few times. The chain couples TRBV9 to TRBJ2-7, with D hard to call. Per germline, CDR1 SGDLS and CDR2 YYNGEE. Trimming pared 3 bases from V and 6 bases from J, leaving 10 bases between. The CDR3 has 12 residues. The CDR3 reads CASSDPFPEQYF. The CDR3 DNA follows: TGTGCCAGCAGCGACCCCTTCCCCGAGCAGTACTTC.

This clonotype has only a few counts. Possible read error: a much larger clone is one base away. This chain links TRBV7-2 with TRBJ2-7, with a possible D match to TRBD1 (5 bases). CDR3 length: 14 amino acids. Germline CDR1 is SGHTA and CDR2 is FQGNSA. The CDR3 loop reads CARSHVGRAYEQYF. In DNA form, the CDR3 reads TGTGCCCGCAGCCACGTGGGCAGGGCCTACGAGCAGTACTTC.

The chain uses TRBV9 and TRBJ1-2, with 7 bases lining up with TRBD1. The CDR3 length is 14 residues. The germline V gene has CDR1 SGDLS and CDR2 YYNGEE. With V trimmed by 5 bases and J by 3 bases, 7 bases remained unmatched. CDR3 DNA sequence: TGTGCCAGCAGTGAGTCCGGGACAGACTATGGCTACACCTTC. Amino acids: CASSESGTDYGYTF.

There are a few counts of this clonotype. The CDR3 spells CASAGSGNTIYF. The CDR3 DNA is TGTGCCAGTGCCGGGTCCGGAAACACCATATATTTT. The chain uses TRBV7-9 and TRBJ1-3; D not certain. Germline-derived CDR1 and CDR2 are SEHNR and FQNEAQ (reference sequence). The CDR3 is 12 residues long. Trimming removed 9 bases from V and 4 bases from J, with 10 bases in between.

The CDR3 here is CASRDRSNQPQHF. CDR3 DNA sequence: TGTGCCAGCAGAGACCGGAGCAATCAGCCCCAGCATTTT. J is TRBJ1-5 and V is TRBV2; no reliable D call. This CDR3 region has 13 residues. V shed 6 bases and J shed 1 base, with 7 bases lying between them. Germline V lookup: CDR1 SNHLY, CDR2 FYNNEI.

This chain joins TRBV10-2 and TRBJ2-3, with 9 bases aligning to TRBD2. This CDR3 contains 13 residues. The germline V gene has CDR1 WSHSY and CDR2 SAAADI. V gave up 9 bases and J gave up 8 bases; unmatched junction bases: 9. The CDR3 here is CASLAGDEGTQYF. In DNA form, the CDR3 reads TGCGCCAGTTTAGCGGGAGACGAGGGTACGCAGTATTTT.

The V and J genes are TRBV5-3 and TRBJ2-7; 13 nucleotides align to TRBD2. TRBV5-3 is reported as an ORF; its role is uncertain. The CDR3 covers 19 residues. The ends lost 4 bases at V and 0 bases at J; junction bases unmatched: 13. The CDR3 reads CARSVCRTSGGPSSYEQYF. DNA of the CDR3: TGTGCCAGAAGCGTGTGCCGGACTAGCGGGGGCCCAAGCTCCTACGAGCAGTACTTC.

This clonotype was recorded many times. The chain links TRBV29-1 to TRBJ1-1; D not certain. V dropped 0 bases and J dropped 5 bases, with 10 bases sitting between them. The CDR3 is made up of 13 amino acids. Germline lookup yields CDR1 SQVTM and CDR2 ANQGSEA. CDR3 sequence reads: CSVEDRSGTEAFF. The CDR3 nucleotides are TGCAGCGTTGAAGATAGAAGTGGGACTGAAGCTTTCTTT.

For this clonotype: A read error may explain this, as a much larger clone is one base away. V gene TRBV29-1 combines with J gene TRBJ1-1; D possibly corresponds to TRBD1 (6 bases). The V gene's germline CDR1 is SQVTM and CDR2 ANQGSEA. This CDR3 contains 12 residues. CDR3 sequence: CSVPTGNTGAFF. CDR3 sequence (DNA): TGCAGCGTCCCGACAGGAAACACTGGAGCTTTCTTT.

A remark on this clonotype: A read error is possible here, since a much larger clone lies one base away. V usage is TRBV30 and J usage is TRBJ1-1; no firm D call. The CDR3 loop spans 13 amino acids. Germline CDR1 and CDR2: GTSNPN and SVGIG (reference sequence). CDR3 sequence: CAWKPVPDTEALF. The CDR3 coding sequence is TGTGCCTGGAAACCTGTCCCCGACACTGAAGCTCTCTTT. Looking up the rest from reference TRBV30 and TRBJ1-1 gives the full variable domain: SQTIHQWPATLVQPVGSPLSLECTVEGTSNPNLYWYRQAAGRGLQLLFYSVGIGQISSEVPQNLSASRPQDRQFILSSKKLLLSDSGFYLCAWKPVPDTEALFGQGTRLTVV.

This clonotype was picked up many times. The chain carries TRBV27 and TRBJ1-5; D is undetermined. Germline loops: CDR1 MNHEY, CDR2 SMNVEV (reference sequence). With 3 bases removed from V and 7 bases from J, the gap between germline ends came to 13 bases. The CDR3 consists of 14 residues. The CDR3 DNA follows: TGTGCCAGCAGTTTTTCAGATTTTGGCCAGCCCCAGCATTTT. This encodes CASSFSDFGQPQHF.

This clonotype was recorded at least ten times. The chain uses TRBV28 and TRBJ2-7; tentatively, D is TRBD1 or TRBD2 (5 bases each). The CDR3 covers 14 residues. Germline V gene sequence: CDR1 MDHEN, CDR2 SYDVKM. V lost 7 bases and J 5 bases, leaving 18 bases between the germline ends. CDR3 sequence (DNA): TGTGCCAGCACCCGGGACGCCGTAGAGGACGAGCAGTACTTC. It is translated as CASTRDAVEDEQYF.

The sample holds many counts of this clonotype. The chain employs TRBV7-2 and TRBJ2-2; D unclear. V lost 3 bases and J 1 base, leaving 15 bases between the germline ends. CDR3 length equals 17 residues. Germline lookup yields CDR1 SGHTA and CDR2 FQGNSA. Written as DNA, the CDR3 is TGTGCCAGCAGCTTTCTTCCAGATATCGGGAACACCGGGGAGCTGTTTTTT. It specifies CASSFLPDIGNTGELFF. The whole variable domain, filled in from reference TRBV7-2 and TRBJ2-2, reads GAGVSQSPSNKVTEKGKDVELRCDPISGHTALYWYRQSLGQGLEFLIYFQGNSAPDKSGLPSDRFSAERTGGSVSTLTIQRTQQEDSAVYLCASSFLPDIGNTGELFFGEGSRLTVL.

V is TRBV7-9 and J is TRBJ2-7; D remains unclear. CDR1 SEHNR and CDR2 FQNEAQ come from the germline V gene (reference sequence). The length of the CDR3 is 14 residues. Trimming stripped 1 base from V and 5 bases from J, with 12 bases between. The CDR3 reads CASSLVPRPNEQYF. In DNA form, the CDR3 reads TGTGCCAGCAGCTTAGTTCCGAGACCCAACGAGCAGTACTTC.

This clonotype was found a few times. A clone one base away is much larger, so this may be a read error. The chain has TRBV6-6 and TRBJ2-6; possible D gene TRBD1, 5 bases. V lost 6 bases and J 1 base, leaving 10 bases between the germline ends. The germline V gene encodes CDR1 MNHNY and CDR2 SVGAGI (reference sequence). The length of the CDR3 is 15 residues. This CDR3 is CASSPAGSGANVLTF. In DNA, the CDR3 is TGTGCCAGCAGCCCAGCAGGGTCTGGGGCCAACGTCCTGACTTTC.

The chain links TRBV12-3 or TRBV12-4 to TRBJ2-3; TRBD1 or TRBD2 may be the D gene (6 bases each). V was trimmed by 7 bases and J by 2 bases, leaving 22 bases between them. The length of the CDR3 is 17 residues. DNA for the CDR3: TGTGCCAGCAACACAGGGTTGGCTAGCGAATACACAGATACGCAGTATTTT. This sequence encodes CASNTGLASEYTDTQYF.

This clonotype was recorded many times. The CDR3 loop is CSARLTRGFAEAFF. CDR3 DNA: TGCAGTGCTAGGCTCACCAGGGGTTTCGCTGAAGCTTTCTTT. V is TRBV20-1 and J is TRBJ1-1; D is possibly TRBD1 (6 bases). V was pared by 3 bases and J by 6 bases, with 17 bases between. Germline-derived CDR1 and CDR2 are DFQATT and SNEGSKA (reference sequence). The CDR3 contains 14 residues.

This clonotype showed up many times. The CDR3 DNA reads TGCGCCAGCAGCCAAGTGTTAGCGGGATTTCGTCCGGGGAATGAGCAGTTCTTC. The encoded protein is CASSQVLAGFRPGNEQFF. The chain uses TRBV4-3 and TRBJ2-1, with 8 nucleotides matching TRBD2. The germline V gene encodes CDR1 LGHNA and CDR2 YSLEER. This CDR3 is 18 amino acids long. V was clipped by 1 base and J by 7 bases; unmatched bases: 15.

This clonotype was found a few times. This chain connects TRBV4-3 to TRBJ1-1; D ambiguous. This CDR3 contains 16 residues. With 0 bases removed from V and 3 bases from J, the gap between germline ends came to 14 bases. Germline V gene sequence: CDR1 LGHNA, CDR2 YSLEER. The CDR3 here is CASSQEVRRWDTEAFF. The CDR3 nucleotides are TGCGCCAGCAGCCAAGAGGTAAGGAGGTGGGACACTGAAGCTTTCTTT.

This clonotype was seen a single time. V is TRBV10-3 and J is TRBJ2-3, with 7 bases fitting TRBD1. This CDR3 contains 15 residues. Trimming at V came to 6 bases and at J to 3 bases, leaving 9 bases not matched to a gene. Germline V CDR1 and CDR2: ENHRY, SYGVKD. In DNA form, the CDR3 reads TGTGCCATCAGAAAACAGGGGAAGGGAACAGATACGCAGTATTTT. This sequence encodes CAIRKQGKGTDTQYF.

This clonotype showed up just a few times. The V and J genes are TRBV27 and TRBJ2-2; 11 bases line up with TRBD1. The CDR3 is 18 amino acids. Germline trimming cut 5 bases from V and 2 bases from J; bases unmatched to any gene: 10. Germline values: CDR1 MNHEY, CDR2 SMNVEV (reference sequence). Written as DNA, the CDR3 is TGTGCCAGCAGTGATCCCGGGACAGGGGGAATAAACACCGGGGAGCTGTTTTTT. This encodes CASSDPGTGGINTGELFF.

Worth noting for this clonotype: A much larger clone lies one base from this, so it may be a read error. The CDR3 DNA follows: TGTGCCGGCAGCCTCTCCGGGACAGCATATGGCTACACCTTC. Amino acids: CAGSLSGTAYGYTF. The chain links TRBV14 to TRBJ1-2, with TRBD1 matching over 7 bases. This CDR3 region has 14 residues. Germline V gene data show CDR1 as SGHDN and CDR2 as FVKESK.

This clonotype was detected ten times or more. The gene calls are TRBV29-1 and TRBJ1-2; 8 bases are a match to TRBD1. V was clipped by 5 bases and J by 8 bases; unmatched bases: 10. From germline, CDR1 is SQVTM and CDR2 ANQGSEA. CDR3 length equals 13 residues. CDR3 sequence reads: CSVPRSGGGGYTF. DNA for the CDR3: TGCAGCGTTCCAAGGTCAGGGGGCGGCGGCTACACCTTC.

The chain links TRBV30 to TRBJ2-1; 12 bases are a match to TRBD2. The CDR3 consists of 16 residues. Trimming took 2 bases from V and 4 from J; bases not matched to a gene: 6. Germline lookup yields CDR1 GTSNPN and CDR2 SVGIG (reference sequence). The CDR3 spells CAWSLLAGGLYNEQFF. CDR3 bases: TGTGCCTGGAGTCTCCTAGCGGGGGGGCTTTACAATGAGCAGTTCTTC.

This clonotype was seen a few times. The chain has TRBV12-3 or TRBV12-4 and TRBJ2-6; D might be TRBD1 or TRBD2, each matching 6 bases. Trimming took 1 base from V and 2 from J, leaving 12 bases between them. The CDR3 sequence is 17 residues long. The CDR3 DNA reads as TGTGCCAGCAGTTTAGGCGGAGGGGGGACTGGGGCCAACGTCCTGACTTTC. Its protein is CASSLGGGGTGANVLTF.

The chain is built from TRBV19 and TRBJ2-7, with 9 bases aligning to TRBD1. The germline CDR1 and CDR2 sequences are LNHDA and SQIVND (reference sequence). Trimming cost V 5 bases and J 2 bases; bases outside gene matches: 10. This CDR3 is built from 16 residues. CDR3 bases: TGTGCCAGTAGTCCTCACCCGGGACAGGGAACCTACGAGCAGTACTTC. It encodes CASSPHPGQGTYEQYF. The complete variable domain, with remaining parts taken from reference TRBV19 and TRBJ2-7, reads DGGITQSPKYLFRKEGQNVTLSCEQNLNHDAMYWYRQDPGQGLRLIYYSQIVNDFQKGDIAEGYSVSREKKESFPLTVTSAQKNPTAFYLCASSPHPGQGTYEQYFGPGTRLTVT.

This clonotype was detected ten times or more. This CDR3 is CASSEWASPTDTQYF. The CDR3 bases are TGTGCCAGCAGCGAGTGGGCTAGCCCCACAGATACGCAGTATTTT. The chain combines TRBV5-6 with TRBJ2-3, with D maybe TRBD2 (5 bases). Germline V CDR1 and CDR2: SGHDT, YYEEEE. Trimming took off 4 bases at V and 2 bases at J, with 14 bases between the two ends. The CDR3 totals 15 residues.